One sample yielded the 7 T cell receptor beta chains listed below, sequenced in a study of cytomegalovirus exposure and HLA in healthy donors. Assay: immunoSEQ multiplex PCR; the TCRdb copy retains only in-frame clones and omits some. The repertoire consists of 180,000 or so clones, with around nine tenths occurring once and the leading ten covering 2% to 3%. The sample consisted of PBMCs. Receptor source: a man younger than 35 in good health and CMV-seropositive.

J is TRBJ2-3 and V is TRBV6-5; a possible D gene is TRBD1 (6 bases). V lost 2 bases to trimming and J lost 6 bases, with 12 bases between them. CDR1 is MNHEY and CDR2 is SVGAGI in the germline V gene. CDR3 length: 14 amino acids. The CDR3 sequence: CASSYRTGQDTQYF. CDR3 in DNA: TGTGCCAGCAGTTACCGTACAGGGCAGGATACGCAGTATTTT.

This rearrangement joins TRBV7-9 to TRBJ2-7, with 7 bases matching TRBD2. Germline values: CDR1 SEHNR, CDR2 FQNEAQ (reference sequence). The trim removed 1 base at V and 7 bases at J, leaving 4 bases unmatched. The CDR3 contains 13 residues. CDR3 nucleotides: TGTGCCAGCAGCTTAGTGGCAGCGGGGGAGCAGTACTTC. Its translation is CASSLVAAGEQYF.

The CDR3 nucleotides read TGTGCCTGCACCGGACAGGTTTCGAACACCGGGGAGCTGTTTTTT. Translated: CACTGQVSNTGELFF. This chain joins TRBV30 and TRBJ2-2; 7 positions match TRBD1. V lost 6 bases to trimming and J lost 0 bases; unmatched junction nucleotides: 7. Germline-derived CDR1 and CDR2 are GTSNPN and SVGIG (reference sequence). The CDR3 is made up of 15 amino acids. The whole variable domain, filled in from reference TRBV30 and TRBJ2-2, reads SQTIHQWPATLVQPVGSPLSLECTVEGTSNPNLYWYRQAAGRGLQLLFYSVGIGQISSEVPQNLSASRPQDRQFILSSKKLLLSDSGFYLCACTGQVSNTGELFFGEGSRLTVL.

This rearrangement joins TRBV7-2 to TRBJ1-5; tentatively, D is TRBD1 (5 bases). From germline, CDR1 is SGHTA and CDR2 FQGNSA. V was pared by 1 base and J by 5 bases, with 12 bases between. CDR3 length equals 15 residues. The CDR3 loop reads CASSLGIGGYQPQHF. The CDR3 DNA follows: TGTGCCAGCAGCTTAGGTATCGGGGGGTATCAGCCCCAGCATTTT.

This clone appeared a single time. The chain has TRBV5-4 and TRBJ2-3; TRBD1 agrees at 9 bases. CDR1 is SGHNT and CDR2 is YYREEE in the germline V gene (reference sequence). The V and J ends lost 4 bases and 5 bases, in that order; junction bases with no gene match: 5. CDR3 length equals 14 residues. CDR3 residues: CASSVDRGGDTQYF. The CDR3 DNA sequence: TGTGCCAGCAGCGTCGACAGGGGGGGAGATACGCAGTATTTT.

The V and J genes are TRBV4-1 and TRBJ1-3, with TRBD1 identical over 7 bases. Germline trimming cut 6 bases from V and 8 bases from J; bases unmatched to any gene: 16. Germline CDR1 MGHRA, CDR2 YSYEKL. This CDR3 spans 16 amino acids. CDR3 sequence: CASRRRKGQQGDTIYF. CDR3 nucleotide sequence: TGCGCCAGCAGACGTCGGAAGGGACAGCAGGGCGACACCATATATTTT.

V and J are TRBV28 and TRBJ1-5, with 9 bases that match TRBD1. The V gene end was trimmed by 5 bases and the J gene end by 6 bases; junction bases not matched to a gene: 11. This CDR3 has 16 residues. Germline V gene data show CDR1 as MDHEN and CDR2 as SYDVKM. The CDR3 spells CASSPLTGTGTQPQHF. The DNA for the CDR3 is TGTGCCAGCAGTCCCCTCACCGGGACAGGGACTCAGCCCCAGCATTTT.